This TCR beta chain was sequenced in a study of T cells expressing NK-cell markers. After re-calling the 5' RACE reads, TCRdb lists one entry per CDR3 protein, DNA absent. The repertoire table contains about 260,000 distinct CDR3 sequences. CDR1 is SNHLY and CDR2 is FYNNEI in the germline V gene. The CDR3 is made up of 11 amino acids. Sequencing was performed on blood T cells: a sorted CD56 or NKG2C T cell subset, CD4+ or CD8+ T cells, or bulk PBMC T cells (not recorded which). The rearrangement uses TRBV2 and TRBJ1-1; TCRdb designates TRBD1, a call that cannot be tested without DNA. This receptor was obtained from a woman aged 18-69 years in good health. CDR3: CASRGDGEAFF.